This entry features one T cell receptor (beta chain) sequence. Its specificity is not known. This entry comes from a study of shared clonotypes between healthy human individuals. Regarding the study as a whole: Naive subsets usually exceeded memory subsets in estimated richness.

Germline CDR1 is SGHNT and CDR2 is YYREEE (reference sequence). The CDR3 covers 14 residues. Unmatched junction bases numbered 7, after V lost 4 bases and J lost 4 bases. Naive CD8 cells lacked CD45RO and underwent positive selection for CCR7, leaving out terminally differentiated effector memory CD45RA+ cells. TCRdb's table, derived via immunoSEQ multiplex PCR, lists solely in-frame clones and lacks some. The sample consists of 2 million or so clones, about 95% of them appearing once. Input material: naive CD8+ T cells sorted from blood. The chain uses TRBV5-4 and TRBJ2-7; 8 bases are a match to TRBD1. This TCR came from a man aged 18 to 30 in good health. The CDR3 DNA reads as TGTGCCAGCAGCCCGCGGGGACAGGAATACGAGCAGTACTTC. Amino acids: CASSPRGQEYEQYF.